The text below deals with one T cell receptor beta chain. It has no known antigen specificity. Per-base quality was not reported, and no clone a single base away is much larger than it. CDR1 and CDR2 are read off the germline V gene (reference sequence) as SEHNR and FQNEAQ. The CDR3 numbers 11 residues from cysteine through phenylalanine. Only the CDR3 DNA is retained, 33 bases long and in frame from the first base. The junction carries 10 bases between V and J, which are trimmed by 2 bases and 11 bases respectively. The 40 or so donors, aged about 6 to 90 years, were systemically healthy Caucasian individuals from Russia. Each donor gave around 9.8 milliliters of peripheral blood, collected into EDTA-treated Vacutainer tubes. Ficoll-Paque density-gradient centrifugation was used to isolate PBMCs, with at least 6.5 million per sample. Total RNA was extracted from PBMCs with Trizol reagent, with at least 5 micrograms obtained per sample. For every donor, flow cytometry on a PBMC aliquot measured the percentage of naive CD45RAhigh/CD27high T cells.

This entry is derived from a study of blood T cells in healthy people across ages (dated by TCRdb to about 2015). Study-level background: In model experiments, roughly one uniquely barcoded TCR beta cDNA molecule per two T cells was captured by template switching. The study measured age-related changes in TCR beta repertoire diversity using deep sequencing normalized with unique cDNA molecular identifiers. The donors were divided into four age groups: young (average approximately 17 years), middle-aged (almost 40), aged (about 61) and long-lived (about 80). To avoid experimental bias, donors of different ages were spread randomly across the sequencing lanes. Using the same blood draw, the study looked at two additional independent replicas of 1 million unique cDNA reads for two donors, one aged 18 to 29 and the other aged 80 or older.

The receptor library was made with 5' RACE. The instrument was an Illumina HiSeq 2500. The second PCR ran for about 6 to 11 cycles and used a J-beta primer mix along with a sample-barcoded 5' primer. Each TCR beta cDNA molecule received a unique molecular identifier from a template-switch 5' adaptor carrying 12 random nucleotides. At least 2.5 million CDR3-containing paired-end reads were obtained from each sample. First-strand cDNA was synthesized from all RNA with the Mint cDNA synthesis kit, primed by a TRBC-specific oligonucleotide. All cDNA was treated with uracil-DNA glycosylase and then went through a first 18-cycle PCR with the universal primers M1SS and BC2_uni_R. The paper's data handling went like this. For normalization, 1 million high-quality reads were randomly selected from each sample, with every read carrying a distinct molecular identifier. Instead of being binned into consensus sequences, reads with shared molecular identifiers were discarded. MiTCR, with a Q25 quality threshold and the strictest error-elimination algorithm, was used for CDR3 identification, clonotype clustering and error correction. A nonparametric unseen species model with Euler transformation was used to estimate lower-bound total TCR beta diversity. Clones were called with MiXCR by TCRdb after fastp trimmed the public reads at Q25, and only in-frame beta chains were retained. CDR3 protein duplicates are merged, each entry listing the most common genes and DNA. For this entry, the V and J calls and clone size follow TCRdb and not the study's own pipeline. This sample comprises 1.5 million to 2 million distinct CDR3 sequences, 28% of them detected only once. The top ten clonotypes cover about 7.7% of the sample.

What the research found in general, with its limitations: Bulk unsorted PBMC profiling prevented conclusive comparison of naive and antigen-experienced compartments. Estimates of total diversity from one million sequenced T cells were regarded as lower bounds and underestimates. Because donor CMV infection status was unknown, age-related changes in expanded clonotypes were potentially confounded. Compared with the aged group, the long-lived group had more naive CD4+ T cells, fewer expanded clones and increased TCR diversity, a pattern suggesting age selection. Observed TCR beta diversity correlated strongly with the percentage of naive T cells measured by flow cytometry. As age increased, observed TCR beta diversity per million T cells dropped in a roughly linear way, and a significant reduction was already evident by age about 40.

The chain joins TRBV7-9 to TRBJ2-7; the best D guess is TRBD2, with 5 bases matching. This receptor was taken from a woman under 40 in good health. The sample comprised blood. The CDR3 protein: CASSLRGKEYF. The DNA reads as follows: TGTGCCAGCAGCTTACGAGGGAAGGAGTACTTC.